These 10 T cell receptor beta chains were all obtained from the same sample, sequenced in a study of T cell repertoires in cytomegalovirus infection. TCRdb fed the reads into MiXCR, producing one record per CDR3 protein. The table lists tens of thousands of distinct CDR3 sequences, around 25% of them singletons. Which antigens these TCRs recognize remains unknown. The material sequenced was CD8+ T cells from cultured PBMCs, taken from culture after CMV antigen stimulation. The receptors shown here come from a human donor in good health (CMV status not recorded). Some clones in this sample may be carry-over from other donors' samples.

This clonotype was seen more than once but under ten times. CDR3 DNA: TGTGCCAGCAGCTTATCCCGGGGACCCTACAATGAGCAGTTCTTC. Residues: CASSLSRGPYNEQFF. The chain joins TRBV7-9 to TRBJ2-1; D may match TRBD1 or TRBD2 (5 bases each). The CDR3 has 15 residues. The germline gives CDR1 SEHNR, CDR2 FQNEAQ (reference sequence). V was shortened by 2 bases and J by 2 bases, with 10 bases between the two germline ends.

The chain combines TRBV29-1 with TRBJ2-7, with a tentative D call TRBD2 (5 bases). V was clipped by 5 bases and J by 0 bases, with 8 bases between them. The germline V gene has CDR1 SQVTM and CDR2 ANQGSEA. The CDR3 is 12 residues long. The CDR3 nucleotides are TGCAGCGTTACGGGGAACTCCTACGAGCAGTACTTC. Residues: CSVTGNSYEQYF.

In its sample, this clonotype was seen a few times. The chain links TRBV19 to TRBJ2-7; unclear D gene. The germline V gene encodes CDR1 LNHDA and CDR2 SQIVND (reference sequence). The CDR3 has 15 amino acids. The ends were cut back, 3 bases at V and 0 bases at J, with 12 bases in the middle. The CDR3 here is CASSIGRQGSYEQYF. CDR3 DNA sequence: TGTGCCAGTAGTATCGGGCGCCAAGGCTCCTACGAGCAGTACTTC.

The chain carries TRBV6-2 or TRBV6-3 and TRBJ1-2; no clear D gene. CDR1 and CDR2 (germline): MNHEY, SVGEGT. Trimming shortened V by 6 bases and J by 3 bases, and 20 bases separated the two germline ends. The length of the CDR3 is 16 residues. The CDR3 region is CASRSPGALADYGYTF. In nucleotides, the CDR3 is TGTGCCAGCAGGAGCCCGGGAGCTTTAGCCGACTATGGCTACACCTTC.

This clonotype was counted a few times. The CDR3 nucleotides are TGTGCCAGCAGCTTAGAGGGGCCGATCCACGAGCAGTACTTC. Translation: CASSLEGPIHEQYF. The rearrangement uses TRBV11-3 and TRBJ2-7; D might be TRBD1 (5 bases). CDR1 is SGHNT, CDR2 YENEEA, per germline. CDR3 length: 14 residues. V dropped 0 bases and J dropped 5 bases, with 11 bases sitting between them.

This clonotype occurred many times. The rearrangement uses TRBV6-2 or TRBV6-3 and TRBJ2-7, with 10 bases identical to TRBD2. The CDR3 runs to 15 residues. V shed 8 bases and J 6 bases; nucleotides not matched to a gene: 13. Germline V gene data show CDR1 as MNHEY and CDR2 as SVGEGT. CDR3 region: CASSVLAGEIGEQYF. The CDR3 DNA reads as TGTGCCAGCTCCGTGCTAGCGGGAGAAATCGGCGAGCAGTACTTC.

This clonotype has more than one count but fewer than ten. The chain combines TRBV6-1 with TRBJ1-1; D is uncertain. Germline values: CDR1 MNHNS, CDR2 SASEGT. Trimming pared 2 bases from V and 8 bases from J, leaving 12 bases between. This CDR3 comprises 13 residues. The CDR3 DNA sequence: TGTGCCAGCAGTGAAACAGACACGGCCGAAGCTTTCTTT. It is translated as CASSETDTAEAFF.

This clonotype was recorded many times. Here the CDR3 DNA reads TGTGCCAGCAGCCTTCCGCCCCCCGACGATGAGCAGTTCTTC. Its protein is CASSLPPPDDEQFF. This rearrangement joins TRBV7-3 to TRBJ2-1; D is undetermined. CDR3 length: 14 amino acids. The germline V gene encodes CDR1 SGHTA and CDR2 FQGTGA. V was cut by 5 bases and J by 8 bases, with 16 bases left in between.

CDR3 residues: CASSQTGRGEQYF. CDR3 nucleotide sequence: TGTGCCAGCAGCCAGACCGGGCGGGGCGAGCAGTACTTC. The V gene is TRBV3-1, the J gene TRBJ2-7; D is perhaps TRBD2 (6 bases). Trimming stripped 3 bases from V and 6 bases from J, with 12 bases between. The CDR3 is 13 amino acids. CDR1 and CDR2 from the germline V gene are LGHDT and YNNKEL (reference sequence).

The chain joins TRBV15 to TRBJ2-1; D is undetermined. The CDR3 is 15 residues long. Trimming took 0 bases from V and 3 from J, leaving 9 bases between them. The germline CDR1 and CDR2 sequences are LNHNV and YYDKDF (reference sequence). In DNA form, the CDR3 reads TGTGCCACCAGCAGAGATCTATATAGCTACAATGAGCAGTTCTTC. Its translation: CATSRDLYSYNEQFF.